These T cell receptor beta chains were read from a single sample in a study of cytomegalovirus exposure and HLA in healthy donors. The method was immunoSEQ multiplex PCR; TCRdb's version includes in-frame clones alone and lacks a portion of them. Its listing shows roughly 46,000 clones. The sequenced material came from PBMCs. These receptors came from a woman in her 40s in good health and CMV-seronegative. Each CDR3 is given with its conserved first and last residue. D genes are given only for firm matches.

>TRBJ1-2|TRBV4-1|TRBD1
TGCGCCAGCAGCCAAGCAGGACAGGGCAACTATGGCTACACCTTC
CASSQAGQGNYGYTF
>TRBJ2-1|TRBV27|-
TGTGCCAGCGGGAGAGACTCCTACAATGAGCAGTTCTTC
CASGRDSYNEQFF
>TRBJ1-4|TRBV4-3|-
TGCGCCAGCAGCCAAGGAGCTCGGGGGGCAACTAATGAAAAACTGTTTTTT
CASSQGARGATNEKLFF
>TRBJ2-1|TRBV19|TRBD2
TGTGCCTTCTACTGGGGGGGACTTTGGATGTTCAATGAGCAGTTCTTC
CAFYWGGLWMFNEQFF
>TRBJ2-7|TRBV6-5|TRBD2
TGTGCCAGCAGCCTATCTAGCGGGAGGACCCACGAGCAGTACTTC
CASSLSSGRTHEQYF
>TRBJ1-2|TRBV6-6|TRBD1
TGTGCCAGCAGTTACAGGGGGCCAGGGGGTGGCTACACCTTC
CASSYRGPGGGYTF
>TRBJ1-1|TRBV14|-
TGTGCCAGCAGTCCCCTGCGGGTGCATGAAGCTTTCTTT
CASSPLRVHEAFF
>TRBJ2-7|TRBV27|TRBD1
TGTGCCAGCAGTCTAAGGACAGGGCCCGAGCAGTACTTC
CASSLRTGPEQYF
>TRBJ2-7|TRBV13|-
TGTGCCAGCAGCCGCGCCTACGAGCAGTACTTC
CASSRAYEQYF
>TRBJ1-5|TRBV28|-
TGTGCAAGCTCAGATCAGCCCCAGCATTTT
CASSDQPQHF
>TRBJ2-7|TRBV4-3|TRBD1
TGCGCCAGCAGCCAACGGGACAGGGCCTACGAGCAGTACTTC
CASSQRDRAYEQYF
>TRBJ2-5|TRBV7-3|TRBD2
TGTGCCAGCAGCTTGGGACTAGCGGGAGCTCGGGAGACCCAGTACTTC
CASSLGLAGARETQYF
>TRBJ1-4|TRBV28|-
TGTGCCAGCAGGGGACAAGACCGGGAAAAACTGTTTTTT
CASRGQDREKLFF
>TRBJ2-5|TRBV15|TRBD1
TGTGCCACCAGCAGGACCGACAGGGGTTTGTGGGAGACCCAGTACTTC
CATSRTDRGLWETQYF
>TRBJ2-1|TRBV19|TRBD2
TGTGCCAGTAGTACACTAGCGGGAGGGCTAAATGAGCAGTTCTTC
CASSTLAGGLNEQFF
>TRBJ2-2|TRBV4-2|-
TGTGCCAGCAGCCCAACGGAGGGGGGGCCCGGGGAGCTGTTTTTT
CASSPTEGGPGELFF
>TRBJ1-2|TRBV4-1|TRBD1
TGCGCCAGCAGCCAAGATTGGACAGGCTTTTCGCCCGACAACTATGGCTACACCTTC
CASSQDWTGFSPDNYGYTF
>TRBJ2-7|TRBV7-9|TRBD1
TGTGCCATCCGTCAGGGGGCTATCTACGAGCAGTACTTC
CAIRQGAIYEQYF
>TRBJ2-6|TRBV5-8|-
TGTGCCAGCAGCTTGAAGGGGGCTGGGGCCAACGTCCTGACTTTC
CASSLKGAGANVLTF
>TRBJ1-1|TRBV5-4|-
TGTGCCAGCAGCCTCACAGGGACGGAAGCTTTCTTT
CASSLTGTEAFF
>TRBJ2-2|TRBV18|-
TGTGCCAGCTCACCGATGACTAGAGGCTCCGGGGAGCTGTTTTTT
CASSPMTRGSGELFF
>TRBJ1-2|TRBV4-3|-
TGCGCCAGCAGCTTAGCTCGAGCGAACTATGGCTACACCTTC
CASSLARANYGYTF
>TRBJ2-7|TRBV7-6|TRBD2
TGTGCCAGCAGCTTGGGGGGGTCCGCCTACGAGCAGTACTTC
CASSLGGSAYEQYF
>TRBJ2-7|TRBV4-1|TRBD2
TGCGCCAGCAGCCGGGGACTAGCGGGAGGGGGGCGGCACTACGAGCAGTACTTC
CASSRGLAGGGRHYEQYF
>TRBJ2-1|TRBV29-1|-
TGCAGCGTGACTAACAGGGCCACCTACAATGAGCAGTTCTTC
CSVTNRATYNEQFF
>TRBJ2-7|TRBV18|TRBD2
TGTGCCAGCACGCGGGCGAAAAACGACGGACTAGCGGGGAGCTTC
CASTRAKNDGLAGSF
>TRBJ1-1|TRBV7-2|-
TGTGCCAGCAGCTTAGCCGCTCAGTACACTGAAGCTTTCTTT
CASSLAAQYTEAFF
>TRBJ2-7|TRBV7-8|TRBD2
TGTGCCAGCAGCTCGACGACTAGCGGCCCCTACGAGCAGTACTTC
CASSSTTSGPYEQYF
>TRBJ1-1|TRBV29-1|-
TGCAGCGTTGCTCAGCGGGACGCTGAAGCTTTCTTT
CSVAQRDAEAFF
>TRBJ2-7|TRBV7-2|-
TGTGCCAGCAGCTTACAGTCTCAAGCCTACGAGCAGTACTTC
CASSLQSQAYEQYF
>TRBJ2-1|TRBV19|-
TGTGCCAGTAGTATAGTAGGAGCGCCCAATGAGCAGTTCTTC
CASSIVGAPNEQFF
>TRBJ2-3|TRBV11-3|TRBD1
TGTGCCAGCAGCCCCTGGACAGGGGACACAGATACGCAGTATTTT
CASSPWTGDTDTQYF
>TRBJ2-3|TRBV10-3|TRBD2
TGTGCCATCAGTGTTGTGTCGGGACGGGAGGGCCGTGGAGATACGCAGTATTTT
CAISVVSGREGRGDTQYF
>TRBJ1-2|TRBV28|-
TGTGCCAGCAGTTTATTTAGGGGGGGCGCGGGTAATGGCTACACCTTC
CASSLFRGGAGNGYTF
>TRBJ2-1|TRBV7-9|TRBD2
TGTGCCAGCAGCCCCCGAGGACTAGCTAATAATGAGCAGTTCTTC
CASSPRGLANNEQFF
>TRBJ1-5|TRBV7-9|TRBD1
TGTGCCAGCAGCCGGGGACAGGGGAATCAGCCCCAGCATTTT
CASSRGQGNQPQHF
>TRBJ2-1|TRBV6-1|-
TGTGCCAGCAGTGTTTACCAGGATGAGCAGTTCTTC
CASSVYQDEQFF
>TRBJ1-2|TRBV7-9|-
TGTGCCAGCAGCTTAGCCGGGGGGGAAGGCTACACCTTC
CASSLAGGEGYTF
>TRBJ2-7|TRBV30|TRBD2
TGTGCCTGGAGGGGGAGCGGGAGCGGCTCCTACGAGCAGTACTTC
CAWRGSGSGSYEQYF
>TRBJ1-5|TRBV19|TRBD1
TGTGCCAGTTGCCGGGACAGGGGAAATCAGCCCCAGCATTTT
CASCRDRGNQPQHF
>TRBJ2-1|TRBV5-1|-
TGCGCCAGCAGCCACCTGACCGGGGACTCCTACAATGAGCAGTTCTTC
CASSHLTGDSYNEQFF